A single sample is the source of the 10 T cell receptor beta chains below, sequenced in a study of blood T cell repertoires in COVID-19. The method was immunoSEQ multiplex PCR; TCRdb's version includes in-frame clones alone and lacks a portion of them. The repertoire holds 250,000 or so clones, with roughly 89% as singletons. Input material: PBMCs or T cells enriched from blood (not recorded which). The receptors derive from a woman in her twenties or thirties with acute COVID-19.

The chain recombines TRBV5-6 with TRBJ1-1; 8 bases are a match to TRBD1. This CDR3 comprises 16 residues. Per the germline V gene, CDR1 is SGHDT and CDR2 is YYEEEE. Losses at the gene ends were 5 bases for V and 0 bases for J; bases not matched to a gene: 9. The CDR3 is CASSLPVGQVNTEAFF. CDR3 DNA: TGTGCCAGCAGTTTACCGGTGGGACAGGTGAACACTGAAGCTTTCTTT.

This chain joins TRBV6-5 and TRBJ1-1, with D unclear. Germline V lookup: CDR1 MNHEY, CDR2 SVGAGI. The germline V and J ends were trimmed by 2 bases and 1 base, with 11 bases remaining between them. The CDR3 sequence is 15 residues long. The CDR3 DNA reads as TGTGCCAGCAGTTACCATACGGGGTGGAACACTGAAGCTTTCTTT. Amino acid sequence: CASSYHTGWNTEAFF.

The J gene is TRBJ1-3, the V gene TRBV30; D is perhaps TRBD1 (5 bases). The CDR3 loop spans 14 amino acids. CDR1 and CDR2 from the germline V gene are GTSNPN and SVGIG (reference sequence). The V and J ends lost 5 bases and 0 bases respectively, with 11 bases between them. As DNA, the CDR3 is TGTGCCTGGGGGCAGGGTCACTCTGGAAACACCATATATTTT. Residues: CAWGQGHSGNTIYF. Full variable domain (remainder filled in from reference TRBV30 and TRBJ1-3): SQTIHQWPATLVQPVGSPLSLECTVEGTSNPNLYWYRQAAGRGLQLLFYSVGIGQISSEVPQNLSASRPQDRQFILSSKKLLLSDSGFYLCAWGQGHSGNTIYFGEGSWLTVV.

CDR3 loop: CASSRIDSNYGYTF. CDR3 sequence (DNA): TGTGCCAGCAGCCGGATTGACAGCAACTATGGCTACACCTTC. The chain is built from TRBV3-1 (or the pseudogene TRBV3-2) and TRBJ1-2; D possibly corresponds to TRBD1 (5 bases). There are 14 residues in the CDR3. The germline gives CDR1 LGHDT, CDR2 YNNKEL (reference sequence). The V gene lost 4 bases and the J gene lost 2 bases, with 11 bases spanning the gap.

The chain links TRBV19 to TRBJ2-7; 7 bases line up with TRBD1. The CDR3 is 15 amino acids. Germline V gives CDR1 LNHDA, CDR2 SQIVND (reference sequence). The V segment lost 3 bases and the J segment 3 bases; nucleotides outside the gene matches: 8. The CDR3 protein is CASSMREGADYEQYF. The CDR3 nucleotides read TGTGCCAGTAGTATGAGAGAGGGGGCGGACTACGAGCAGTACTTC.

The gene calls are TRBV13 and TRBJ1-2; a possible D gene is TRBD1 (6 bases). The germline V gene has CDR1 PRHDT and CDR2 FYEKMQ (reference sequence). Deletions cut 5 bases from V and 1 base from J, with 11 bases between. The CDR3 covers 14 residues. The CDR3 is CASSGYRDNYGYTF. CDR3 nucleotide sequence: TGTGCCAGCAGCGGATACAGGGATAACTATGGCTACACCTTC.

This chain uses TRBV18 with TRBJ2-5, with TRBD2 matching over 7 bases. Germline lookup yields CDR1 KGHSH and CDR2 LQKENI. V lost 3 bases to trimming and J lost 2 bases; unmatched junction nucleotides: 3. This CDR3 spans 14 amino acids. CDR3 in amino acids: CASSPLGGQETQYF. DNA for the CDR3: TGTGCCAGCTCACCCCTCGGGGGGCAAGAGACCCAGTACTTC.

The CDR3 reads CASSFILVPGQGSDTGELFF. CDR3 DNA: TGTGCCAGCAGCTTCATCCTAGTTCCGGGACAGGGGTCCGACACCGGGGAGCTGTTTTTT. The V and J genes are TRBV7-8 and TRBJ2-2; 10 bases map to TRBD1. After removal of 3 bases from V and 3 bases from J, the junction contained 16 bases not matched to a gene. This CDR3 has 20 residues. In germline, CDR1 is SGHVS, CDR2 FQNEAQ.

J is TRBJ1-6 and V is TRBV7-9; D gene unclear. The CDR3 has 12 residues. Trimming pared 3 bases from V and 10 bases from J, leaving 7 bases between. Germline V gene data show CDR1 as SEHNR and CDR2 as FQNEAQ (reference sequence). The CDR3 here is CASSFSDSPLHF. The CDR3 coding sequence is TGTGCCAGCAGCTTTAGCGACTCACCCCTCCACTTT.

V gene TRBV19 combines with J gene TRBJ1-5; TRBD1 matches 9 bases. Germline lookup yields CDR1 LNHDA and CDR2 SQIVND (reference sequence). This CDR3 is 16 amino acids long. The V segment lost 8 bases and the J segment 4 bases; nucleotides outside the gene matches: 12. CDR3 loop: CASGSFTGGRNQPQHF. The CDR3 DNA is TGTGCCAGTGGGAGCTTTACAGGGGGCAGAAATCAGCCCCAGCATTTT.